Presented here are 10 T cell receptor beta chains from one specimen sequenced in a study of blood T cells in healthy people across ages. The second PCR ran about 6 to 12 cycles with a sample-barcoded 5' primer and J-beta primers. TCRdb processed the 5' RACE reads anew with MiXCR; each CDR3 protein has one entry. The sample includes around 500,000 distinct CDR3 sequences, 27% of them seen just once. The sample was also linked to a second study, of T cells of mothers and their children.

Sequencing was carried out using blood. The receptors were sampled from a boy aged 2-9 years in good health.

This clonotype came up a few times. CDR3: CSAMGDSNQPQHF. For the CDR3, the DNA is TGCAGTGCTATGGGGGATAGCAATCAGCCCCAGCATTTT. The gene calls are TRBV20-1 and TRBJ1-5, with D perhaps matching TRBD1 (5 bases). This CDR3 is built from 13 residues. Trimming left V 4 bases short and J 0 bases short, with 7 bases between. Germline V CDR1 and CDR2: DFQATT, SNEGSKA (reference sequence).

J is TRBJ1-2 and V is TRBV2; D ambiguous. Between the trimmed V and J ends, which lost 8 bases and 5 bases, there was a span of 12 bases. The CDR3 is 12 amino acids. The V gene's germline CDR1 is SNHLY and CDR2 FYNNEI. CDR3 bases: TGTGCCAGCGCAAAGGGTCCTTATGGCTACACCTTC. Its translation: CASAKGPYGYTF.

In this sample, this clonotype turned up a few times. The chain carries TRBV19 and TRBJ2-5; 7 nucleotides line up with TRBD1. The J call may not be correct, given that the DNA end is closer to TRBJ2-7. Per the germline V gene, CDR1 is LNHDA and CDR2 is SQIVND (reference sequence). There are 15 residues in the CDR3. CDR3 bases: TGTGCCAGTAGTATCCCATCGGGACAGTTCCACGAGCAGTACTTC. This sequence encodes CASSIPSGQFHEQYF.

This clonotype was counted only a few times. The CDR3 DNA sequence: TGTGCTAGTGGTTTTATCCGGGGCGCCGCCAATGAGCAGTTCTTC. This codes for CASGFIRGAANEQFF. V is TRBV12-5 and J is TRBJ2-1; TRBD1 or TRBD2 may be the D gene (5 bases each). Germline loops: CDR1 LGHNT, CDR2 FRNRAP. CDR3 length: 15 residues. The germline V and J ends were trimmed by 3 bases and 6 bases, with 15 bases remaining between them.

This chain connects TRBV29-1 to TRBJ2-7, with D possibly TRBD1 on 5 matching bases. V gave up 5 bases and J gave up 0 bases, with 11 bases separating them. CDR1 is SQVTM, CDR2 ANQGSEA, per germline. The CDR3 runs to 13 residues. CDR3 DNA: TGCAGCGTTCAGGAACAGGTCTCCTACGAGCAGTACTTC. Translating it yields CSVQEQVSYEQYF.

The table lists this clonotype with a few counts. V is TRBV20-1 and J is TRBJ2-3; TRBD2 is a possible D gene (5 bases). The CDR3 has 15 amino acids. V lost 4 bases to trimming and J lost 2 bases, with 16 bases between them. CDR1 DFQATT and CDR2 SNEGSKA come from the germline V gene (reference sequence). CDR3 residues: CSAKQADGVTDTQYF. The CDR3 DNA sequence: TGCAGTGCTAAGCAGGCTGACGGGGTCACAGATACGCAGTATTTT.

The gene calls are TRBV7-2 and TRBJ1-1; TRBD1 matches 8 bases. Germline CDR1 and CDR2: SGHTA and FQGNSA. The CDR3 has 16 residues. Trimming at V came to 4 bases and at J to 0 bases, leaving 7 bases not matched to a gene. CDR3 nucleotides: TGTGCCAGCAGCTACCCTCGGGACAGGATGAACACTGAAGCTTTCTTT. It is translated as CASSYPRDRMNTEAFF.

This clonotype has more than one count but fewer than ten. Relative to the germline gene, one junction end is altered; a read error may explain this. The V gene is TRBV4-3, the J gene TRBJ2-5; 8 bases are a match to TRBD1. Germline CDR1 LGHNA, CDR2 YSLEER. This CDR3 is 16 amino acids long. The CDR3 reads CASSQDRTGKGYEQCF. The DNA for the CDR3 is TGCGCCAGCAGCCAAGACCGGACAGGGAAGGGCTACGAGCAGTGCTTC.

This clonotype was counted at least ten times. Germline and junction disagree at one end, which may indicate a read error. The V call is TRBV5-1, the J call TRBJ2-7; the match to TRBD1 covers 10 bases. The CDR3 is 14 residues long. Germline loops: CDR1 SGHRS, CDR2 YFSETQ. CDR3 in DNA: TGTGCCAGCAGTTTCAGGGACAGGGGCTACGAGCAGTACTTC. Its protein is CASSFRDRGYEQYF. The complete variable domain, with remaining parts taken from reference TRBV5-1 and TRBJ2-7, reads KAGVTQTPRYLIKTRGQQVTLSCSPISGHRSVSWYQQTPGQGLQFLFEYFSETQRNKGNFPGRFSGRQFSNSRSEMNVSTLELGDSALYLCASSFRDRGYEQYFGPGTRLTVT.

V usage is TRBV2 and J usage is TRBJ2-5, with D perhaps TRBD1 or TRBD2 (5 bases each). The J call may be faulty, since TRBJ2-1 better matches the DNA end. Looked up from germline, CDR1 is SNHLY and CDR2 is FYNNEI. This CDR3 region has 11 residues. CDR3 DNA: TGTGCCAGCATTGGGGGAGATGAGCAGTTCTTC. This codes for CASIGGDEQFF.